This note documents a single TCR beta chain sequence. This clone occurred once. Its antigen has not been determined. The input lacks base qualities; no much larger clone sits a single base away. The V end loses 3 bases and the J end loses 4 bases, and a stretch of 12 bases separates them. From a lookup of the germline V gene (reference sequence), CDR1 and CDR2 are SEHNR and FQNEAQ. From the cysteine up to the phenylalanine, the CDR3 has a length of 15 residues. Only the CDR3 portion is preserved as DNA: 45 bases, with reading frame beginning at the first base. Libraries were made using the immunoSEQ multiplex PCR assay. A mixture of 60 forward primers for TCR Vbeta segments and 13 reverse primers for TCR Jbeta segments was used in the multiplex PCR. The CDR3 region of rearranged TCR beta genes was amplified from genomic DNA by a multiplex PCR assay. The amplified TCR beta libraries were sequenced on the Illumina HiSeq System as 87-base-pair reads. The authors' pipeline ran thus. Across the 500 to 750 repertoires, a later analysis counted approximately 83 million unique TCR beta chains, roughly 11 million of which were shared by at least two donors. Raw reads were error-corrected and collapsed into unique sequences with a nearest-neighbor algorithm that merged closely related sequences to remove PCR and sequencing errors. Alignment of CDR3 sequences to IMGT reference sequences was used to assign V, D and J gene segments. For a sequence to be retained, at least a six-nucleotide match to both a V gene segment and a J gene segment was required. Rearrangements were classified as productive when the CDR3 lacked stop codons and remained in frame with V and J, and all other rearrangements were classified as non-productive. Following IMGT convention, CDR3 was defined as the stretch from the second conserved V-encoded cysteine to the conserved J-encoded phenylalanine. Sequences without an unambiguous match to a single V gene segment were excluded from the earlier analysis of 450 to 650 of the donors. In an earlier analysis of several hundred of the donors, V segments were called functional above 56.7% productive rearrangements and were called segregating when the between-donor standard deviation exceeded 5%. A statistical classification framework was built for diagnosing cytomegalovirus status from the catalog of TCR beta chain sequences. In a later analysis, TCR nucleotide sequences were compared against IMGT/GENE-DB human TR gene sequences so that V and J genes could be assigned. Using the TCRdist pipeline, a later analysis assigned CDR3 sequences along with most-parsimonious VDJ recombination scenarios. In a later analysis, each TCR beta chain was defined by its CDR3 amino acid sequence together with its V-gene family, and reads lacking a unique V-gene family were excluded. To address suspected cross-contamination and a sequencing artifact, a later analysis removed 592 highly shared, low-generation-probability nucleotide sequences. For each public chain, a later analysis derived a clonal expansion index from normalized ranks of inferred template counts within each repertoire. In a later analysis, generation probabilities were computed using a VDJ recombination model fitted to out-of-frame rearrangements, and the results were checked against IGoR. Hypergeometric tests were used in a later analysis to score TCR-TCR, TCR-HLA and TCR-CMV co-occurrence, with a repertoire-size bias correction applied to the TCR pairs. In a later analysis, false discovery rates were estimated by permuting HLA or CMV assignments 20 times. In a later analysis, co-occurring TCRs were grouped using DBSCAN, and TCRdist sequence similarity was added for clustering within HLA-allele-positive subsets. For co-occurrence clustering, repertoires with fewer than 30,000 or more than 120,000 public chains were excluded, along with four or five repertoires with anomalous nucleotide sharing. TCRdb holds this immuneACCESS table with in-frame rearrangements only. Some clones are missing; in checked studies, unresolved V genes explain under half, and the rest has no known cause. V, J and clone size derive from that table, while D and trimming were established from the DNA sequence. In all, the sample holds approximately 190,000 clones, and about four fifths of those were seen once. The leading ten clones occupy roughly 2.6% of the sample.

These data belong to a study of cytomegalovirus exposure and HLA in healthy donors (dated by TCRdb to the late 2010s). Study-wide context: In an earlier analysis of roughly 590 of the donors, around 290 Gb of sequence data and about 110 million unique TCR beta sequences from about 179 million T cells were reported. All discovery cohort repertoires had been generated using a single sequencing platform. Donor age, sex, ethnicity and CMV serostatus were collected together with the repertoire data. In a later genetic analysis, genome-wide SNP genotypes for about three fifths of the 666 donors were used, and that subset was treated as a discovery cohort. The T cell repertoires of 670 or so subjects were profiled by immunosequencing and related to cytomegalovirus serostatus. The study combined high-throughput TCR immunosequencing, statistical association of individual TCRs with disease status, and machine learning to predict cytomegalovirus infection status. To decide whether each TCR beta V gene segment behaved as functional or pseudogenic, an earlier analysis of some 600 of the donors relied on high-throughput TCR beta sequencing. HLA typing covered class I and class II loci at four-digit resolution. The aim of the study was to test whether cataloging public T cell receptors could identify signatures of past pathogen exposure. The number of typed donors differed by locus: about 620-640 for A, B, C, DRB1 and DQB1; roughly 510 for DQA1; 606 for DPA1; and about 450 for DPB1. To study patterns of TCR occurrence, a later analysis re-analyzed previously published TCR beta repertoires from more than 550 donors and added high-resolution HLA genotyping. Along with the approximately 700-subject first cohort, a separate validation cohort of more than 90 different subjects was used. On average, roughly 200,000 unique TCR beta nucleotide sequences were sequenced per donor among more than 350 genotyped donors of the cohort, with around 19% of those sequences being non-productive. Of the roughly 400 genotyped donors, 65% to 90% fell in the genetic ancestry cluster associated with self-reported Caucasian donors. An early release that covered about 600 HLA-typed donors contained approximately 300 gigabases of sequencing data and 65 million to 100 million unique TCR sequences. Roughly 5 DR-DQ haplotypes were handled as single units for association and clustering because linkage in the cohort was strong. In the later analysis, no new phenotypic data were used to find candidate immune exposures; instead, reliance was placed on TCR beta sequences and their occurrence across donors. Study-level results and caveats: The classifier was reported to diagnose cytomegalovirus status with high specificity and sensitivity in both the original cohort and the validation cohort. A later analysis reported that several top co-occurrence clusters appeared linked to parvovirus B19, influenza, CMV and Epstein-Barr virus. Strong co-occurrence of HLA alleles, especially DR and DQ, made assigning TCR associations to individual alleles difficult. In an earlier analysis of around 600 of the donors, most TCR beta V segments were observed in productive rearrangements about 90% or about 30% of the time, broadly matching IMGT annotations. Most TCR sequences were observed very rarely across donors, whereas some public TCRs were present in many individuals. The cohort was sequenced for TCR beta chains only, and without alpha or paired-chain data the features that could be detected were limited. The earlier analysis of about 600 of the donors excluded approximately 15 rarely observed V segments, including chromosome 9 orphons, because counts were too low. According to a later analysis, TCR association rates differed among HLA loci, with DRB1 alleles showing the most associated TCRs and HLA-C alleles showing the fewest. A further reported finding was that TCR beta sequences accurately predicted the HLA-A and HLA-B alleles for most subjects in the first cohort. Specific HLA alleles were associated with 15,000 to 20,000 TCR beta sequences at a false discovery rate of 0.05 in a later analysis. In a later genetic analysis, a missense DCLRE1C variant was associated with V-gene and J-gene trimming of TCR beta chains, and the association was replicated in an independent cohort. A few of the identified cytomegalovirus-associated TCR beta chains were confirmed in vitro to be specific for cytomegalovirus antigens. Because HLA typing was missing for some donors at each locus, association tests included only the typed subset. Correlated functional status among segregating V segments might be attributable to linkage disequilibrium, but an unknown experimental factor could not be ruled out. In a later genetic analysis, fewer N-insertions in productive TCRs were reported among donors in an Asian-associated ancestry cluster than the 666-donor mean. A cluster of highly shared sequence variants was judged likely to be a technical artifact of the sequencing pipeline. In a later analysis, most CMV-associated TCR beta chains were found to appear HLA-restricted, with HLA associations seemingly driven largely by CMV exposure. Because the 87-base-pair reads could not distinguish some IMGT-functional V segments, including TRBV6-2 and TRBV6-3, those segments were excluded. Sequencing depth was assumed to be roughly uniform across donors in the presence/absence analyses, though that assumption may not hold. Immune exposure information for the cohort was limited to CMV serostatus. A later analysis found that HLA-associated TCR beta chains were more clonally expanded and had lower generation probabilities than equally common non-associated chains. The study listed 150 to 200 TCR beta chains as associated with cytomegalovirus. The authors suggested that the approach could potentially be extended to other disease states and immunological phenotypes.

The cohort comprised around 690 healthy bone marrow donors. At the time of sampling, every cohort member was nominally healthy, though immune exposures that went unrecorded were likely present. The donor tested CMV seropositive and was one of the 289 seropositive cohort members. A peripheral blood sample was collected from each donor, and TCR beta sequencing was performed on peripheral blood mononuclear cells. The Qiagen DNeasy Blood Extraction Kit was used to extract genomic DNA from the blood cell samples. Sequencing was done on a sample of PBMCs. The sequence came from a woman between 45 and 60 years old in good health and CMV-seropositive. The V and J segments used are TRBV7-9 and TRBJ1-4; no D gene can be assigned with confidence. The CDR3 has the sequence CASSLRGELNEKLFF. The DNA sequence is as follows: TGTGCCAGCAGCTTGCGGGGAGAACTTAATGAAAAACTGTTTTTT.